This T cell receptor (beta chain) was captured by sequencing in a study of cytomegalovirus exposure and HLA in healthy donors. PCR used 60 Vbeta primers and 13 Jbeta primers. Method: immunoSEQ multiplex PCR; TCRdb's copy keeps in-frame clones and lacks some. The sample contains approximately 180,000 clones, roughly three quarters of which appear only once. The receptor was isolated from a male donor in good health and CMV-seronegative. Sequencing was performed on PBMCs.

The CDR3 bases are TGTGCCAGCAGCCAAGCCCGGGCAGACAGGGGGCGTGTGAGAAGGCTCGACTATGGCTACACCTTC. It is translated as CASSQARADRGRVRRLDYGYTF. The chain joins TRBV4-2 to TRBJ1-2; TRBD1 matches 10 bases. Germline CDR1 is LGHNA and CDR2 is YNFKEQ. The J segment lost 3 bases and the V segment lost 1 base, leaving 23 bases of the junction unmatched. This CDR3 region has 22 residues.